The present T cell receptor (beta chain) was sequenced within a study of CXCR3-negative and CXCR3-positive naive CD8 T cells. CDR3 length: 15 amino acids. Germline CDR1 is SGHVS and CDR2 is FNYEAQ. Via 5' RACE with UMI labels, TRB cDNA libraries were prepared. TCRdb re-called the 5' RACE reads, yielding one record per CDR3 amino acid sequence without DNA. This table holds tens of thousands of distinct CDR3 sequences. Researchers sorted more than 250,000 cells of each CD8+ T cell subset in triplicate. The sample taken for sequencing was naive CXCR3- CD8+ T cells from blood. Subset meaning: CD45RO-CCR7+CD27+CD95- naive CD8+ T cells lacking CXCR3 (TNR3-). The chain is built from TRBV7-6 and TRBJ2-1; TCRdb's D call, TRBD1, is unchecked because there is no DNA. The receptor's source is a human donor in good health. Some clones in this sample may be carry-over from other donors' samples. The CDR3 region is CASSPEGRGLNEQFF.